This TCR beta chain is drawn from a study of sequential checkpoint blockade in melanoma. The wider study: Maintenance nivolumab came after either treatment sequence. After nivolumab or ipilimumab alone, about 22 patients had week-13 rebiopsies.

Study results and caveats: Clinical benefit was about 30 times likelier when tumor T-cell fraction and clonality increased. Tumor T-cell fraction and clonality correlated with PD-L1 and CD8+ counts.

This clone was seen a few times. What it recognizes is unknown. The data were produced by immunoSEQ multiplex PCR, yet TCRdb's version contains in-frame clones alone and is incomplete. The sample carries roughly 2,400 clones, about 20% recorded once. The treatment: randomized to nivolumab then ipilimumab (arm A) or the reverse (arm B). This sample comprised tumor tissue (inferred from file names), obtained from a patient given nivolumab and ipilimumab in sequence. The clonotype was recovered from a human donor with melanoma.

DNA of the CDR3: TGTGCCAGTAGTTCACTACAGGGGTTCTACAATGAGCAGTTCTTC. It yields the protein CASSSLQGFYNEQFF. V usage is TRBV19 and J usage is TRBJ2-1; 7 nucleotides line up with TRBD1. CDR3 length: 15 amino acids. The V gene end was trimmed by 5 bases and the J gene end by 3 bases; junction bases not matched to a gene: 7. Germline V gives CDR1 LNHDA, CDR2 SQIVND (reference sequence).